These 14 T cell receptor beta chains were sequenced from one sample in a study of T-cell memory formation after mild COVID-19. TCRdb redid the calling of the 5' RACE reads with MiXCR, one entry per CDR3 protein. The sample lists 290,000 or so distinct CDR3 sequences, roughly a fifth occurring once. The specimen was PBMCs or a T cell subset sorted from them (not recorded which). The source is a man in his late teens or twenties who had mild COVID-19 (a few samples of this study predate the infection). Cell type and time point are not known.

The V and J genes are TRBV7-8 and TRBJ2-6; maybe TRBD2 (5 bases). CDR3 length: 16 amino acids. CDR1 is SGHVS, CDR2 FQNEAQ, per germline. Trimming shortened V by 1 base and J by 1 base, and 8 bases separated the two germline ends. The CDR3 protein is CASSLERPSGANVLTF. CDR3 nucleotides: TGTGCCAGCAGCTTAGAGCGGCCATCTGGGGCCAACGTCCTGACTTTC.

This clonotype was seen more than once but under ten times. The chain couples TRBV4-3 to TRBJ1-2, with D unclear. The CDR3 extends over 12 amino acids. The ends were cut back, 5 bases at V and 5 bases at J, with 9 bases in the middle. Germline V gene lookup returns CDR1 LGHNA and CDR2 YSLEER. The CDR3 nucleotides read TGCGCCAGCAGCAGTGGGCGGTATGGCTACACCTTC. Protein sequence: CASSSGRYGYTF.

The J gene is TRBJ2-4, the V gene TRBV5-5; D is possibly TRBD1 (5 bases). The CDR3 is 13 residues long. Per the germline V gene, CDR1 is SGHKS and CDR2 is YYEKEE (reference sequence). V lost 0 bases and J 7 bases, leaving 8 bases between the germline ends. CDR3 nucleotides: TGTGCCAGCAGCTTGGTTGGGGCGAACATTCAGTACTTC. Protein sequence: CASSLVGANIQYF.

This clonotype was seen more than once but under ten times. This chain's CDR3 is CASIRDRDRETQYF. CDR3 DNA: TGTGCCAGCATCCGGGACAGGGATCGAGAGACCCAGTACTTC. The chain recombines TRBV28 with TRBJ2-5; 9 bases match TRBD1. CDR1 and CDR2 from the germline V gene are MDHEN and SYDVKM. V shed 7 bases, J shed 4 bases, and the junction held 7 bases outside the gene matches. This CDR3 region has 14 residues.

The V gene is TRBV5-5, the J gene TRBJ1-5; 7 nucleotides align to TRBD1. Per the germline V gene, CDR1 is SGHKS and CDR2 is YYEKEE (reference sequence). V lost 4 bases to trimming and J lost 4 bases; unmatched junction nucleotides: 5. The length of the CDR3 is 14 residues. The CDR3 bases are TGTGCCAGCAGCGGGACAGTTTGGAATCAGCCCCAGCATTTT. Protein product: CASSGTVWNQPQHF.

This clonotype has a single count. This rearrangement joins TRBV4-1 to TRBJ2-3; 12 bases map to TRBD2. Germline-derived CDR1 and CDR2 are MGHRA and YSYEKL. The CDR3 runs 19 residues. V lost 2 bases, J lost 2 bases, and 11 bases stayed unmatched. As DNA, the CDR3 is TGCGCCAGCAGCCAAATGACTAGCGGGGGCCGAACTATCACAGATACGCAGTATTTT. Residues: CASSQMTSGGRTITDTQYF.

There are a few counts of this clonotype. The chain combines TRBV7-2 with TRBJ1-2; 7 nucleotides agree with TRBD1. J gave up 4 bases and V 1 base, and 0 bases lay outside the gene matches. Per germline, CDR1 SGHTA and CDR2 FQGNSA. This CDR3 comprises 13 residues. The CDR3 DNA follows: TGTGCCAGCAGCTTAGGGGACAGCTATGGCTACACCTTC. Translated: CASSLGDSYGYTF.

J is TRBJ1-6 and V is TRBV6-5; 9 bases agree with TRBD1. V was pared by 5 bases and J by 7 bases, with 6 bases of the junction left unmatched. The CDR3 spans 15 residues. From germline, CDR1 is MNHEY and CDR2 SVGAGI. The CDR3 here is CASSRRDRDNSPLHF. The CDR3 nucleotides are TGTGCCAGCAGTCGCCGGGACAGGGACAATTCACCCCTCCACTTT.

The chain has TRBV7-2 and TRBJ1-2; 8 positions match TRBD1. V was clipped by 5 bases and J by 6 bases; unmatched bases: 8. The germline gives CDR1 SGHTA, CDR2 FQGNSA. This CDR3 spans 14 amino acids. As DNA, the CDR3 is TGTGCCAGCAGCCGTTACGGACAGGGAGATGGCTACACCTTC. Protein sequence: CASSRYGQGDGYTF.

The gene calls are TRBV6-5 and TRBJ2-3; D might be TRBD1 (6 bases). Trimming removed 6 bases from V and 1 base from J, with 14 bases in between. Germline values: CDR1 MNHEY, CDR2 SVGAGI. This CDR3 has 15 amino acids. CDR3 sequence: CASSAGDPGTDTQYF. DNA for the CDR3: TGTGCCAGCAGCGCAGGGGACCCTGGCACAGATACGCAGTATTTT.

This clonotype was seen more than once but under ten times. The rearrangement links TRBV6-5 to TRBJ2-7, with 12 bases fitting TRBD1. Looked up from germline, CDR1 is MNHEY and CDR2 is SVGAGI. This CDR3 has 15 amino acids. V gave up 5 bases and J gave up 4 bases; unmatched junction bases: 6. The CDR3 loop is CASSRGTGGAYEQYV. The DNA of the CDR3 is TGTGCCAGCAGTCGCGGGACAGGGGGCGCTTACGAGCAGTACGTC.

This clonotype has just a few counts. The V call is TRBV7-2, the J call TRBJ1-2, with unresolved D. The CDR3 covers 14 residues. Germline assignment: CDR1 SGHTA and CDR2 FQGNSA. Trimming pared 1 base from V and 8 bases from J, leaving 14 bases between. In nucleotides, the CDR3 is TGTGCCAGCAGCTTAGGGCTAGGCCCCAGAGGCTACACCTTC. Residues: CASSLGLGPRGYTF.

A few counts support this clonotype. This rearrangement joins TRBV4-3 to TRBJ1-2, with D unresolved. The CDR3 extends over 14 amino acids. The germline CDR1 and CDR2 sequences are LGHNA and YSLEER. The V end lost 0 bases, the J end lost 0 bases, and 5 bases lay between the germline ends. CDR3 nucleotide sequence: TGCGCCAGCAGCCAAGATCCTACTAACTATGGCTACACCTTC. As protein: CASSQDPTNYGYTF.

The gene calls are TRBV20-1 and TRBJ1-5, with a possible D match to TRBD1 (6 bases). Looked up from germline, CDR1 is DFQATT and CDR2 is SNEGSKA (reference sequence). V lost 5 bases and J lost 3, with 14 bases in between. The length of the CDR3 is 14 residues. The chain's CDR3 is CSAPRAGVNQPQHF. The CDR3 DNA reads TGCAGTGCTCCCCGGGCAGGGGTCAATCAGCCCCAGCATTTT.